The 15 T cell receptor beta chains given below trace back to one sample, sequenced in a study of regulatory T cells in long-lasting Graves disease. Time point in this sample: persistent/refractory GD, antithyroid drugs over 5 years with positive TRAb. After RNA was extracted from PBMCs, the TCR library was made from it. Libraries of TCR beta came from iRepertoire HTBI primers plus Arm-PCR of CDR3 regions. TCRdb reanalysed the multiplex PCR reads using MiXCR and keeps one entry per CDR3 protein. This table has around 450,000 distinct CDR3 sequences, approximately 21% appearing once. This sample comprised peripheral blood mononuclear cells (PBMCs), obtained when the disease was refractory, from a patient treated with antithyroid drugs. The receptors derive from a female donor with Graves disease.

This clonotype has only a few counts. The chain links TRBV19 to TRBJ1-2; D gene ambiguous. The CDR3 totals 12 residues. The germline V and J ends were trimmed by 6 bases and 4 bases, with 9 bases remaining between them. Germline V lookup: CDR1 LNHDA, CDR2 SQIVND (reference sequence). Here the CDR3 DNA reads TGTGCCAGTAGGGGTAGTGGCTATGGCTACACCTTC. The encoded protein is CASRGSGYGYTF.

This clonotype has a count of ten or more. The CDR3: CASSPALTQAGETQYF. CDR3 in DNA: TGTGCCAGCAGTCCGGCGTTGACGCAGGCCGGGGAGACCCAGTACTTC. The V and J genes are TRBV12-3 or TRBV12-4 and TRBJ2-5; no reliable D call. The V end was cut by 5 bases, the J end by 5 bases, with 21 bases between. CDR3 length: 16 residues.

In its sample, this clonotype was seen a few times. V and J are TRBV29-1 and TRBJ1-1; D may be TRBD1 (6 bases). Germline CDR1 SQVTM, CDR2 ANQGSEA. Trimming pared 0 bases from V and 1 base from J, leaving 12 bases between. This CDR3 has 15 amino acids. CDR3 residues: CSVEDLNRANTEAFF. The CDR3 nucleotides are TGCAGCGTTGAAGATCTGAACAGGGCGAACACTGAAGCTTTCTTT. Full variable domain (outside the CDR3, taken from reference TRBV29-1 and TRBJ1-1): SAVISQKPSRDICQRGTSLTIQCQVDSQVTMMFWYRQQPGQSLTLIATANQGSEATYESGFVIDKFPISRPNLTFSTLTVSNMSPEDSSIYLCSVEDLNRANTEAFFGQGTRLTVV.

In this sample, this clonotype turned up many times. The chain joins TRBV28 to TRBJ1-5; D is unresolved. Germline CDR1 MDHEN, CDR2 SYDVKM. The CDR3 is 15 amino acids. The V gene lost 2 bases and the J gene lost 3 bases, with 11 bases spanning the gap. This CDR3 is CASSLGEIYNQPQHF. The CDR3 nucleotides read TGTGCCAGCAGTTTAGGTGAGATTTACAATCAGCCCCAGCATTTT. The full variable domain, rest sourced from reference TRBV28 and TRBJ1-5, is DVKVTQSSRYLVKRTGEKVFLECVQDMDHENMFWYRQDPGLGLRLIYFSYDVKMKEKGDIPEGYSVSREKKERFSLILESASTNQTSMYLCASSLGEIYNQPQHFGDGTRLSIL.

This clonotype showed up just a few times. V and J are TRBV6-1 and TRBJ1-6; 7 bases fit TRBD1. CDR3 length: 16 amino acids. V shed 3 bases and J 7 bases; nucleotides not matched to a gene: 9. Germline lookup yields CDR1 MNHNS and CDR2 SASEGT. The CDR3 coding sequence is TGTGCCAGCAGTGACCAGATAACAGGGGCCAATTCACCCCTCCACTTT. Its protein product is CASSDQITGANSPLHF.

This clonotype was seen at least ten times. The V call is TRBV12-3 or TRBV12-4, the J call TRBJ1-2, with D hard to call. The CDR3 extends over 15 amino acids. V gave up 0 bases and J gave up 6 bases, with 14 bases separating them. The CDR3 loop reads CASSLALGPQDGYTF. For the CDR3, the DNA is TGTGCCAGCAGTTTAGCGTTAGGACCCCAAGATGGCTACACCTTC.

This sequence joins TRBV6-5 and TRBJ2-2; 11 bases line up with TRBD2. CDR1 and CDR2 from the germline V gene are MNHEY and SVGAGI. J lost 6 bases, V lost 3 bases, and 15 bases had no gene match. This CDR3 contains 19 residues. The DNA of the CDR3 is TGTGCCAGCAGTTATAAAACTAGCGGGGGAGGGTACAGGTCCGGGGAGCTGTTTTTT. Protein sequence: CASSYKTSGGGYRSGELFF.

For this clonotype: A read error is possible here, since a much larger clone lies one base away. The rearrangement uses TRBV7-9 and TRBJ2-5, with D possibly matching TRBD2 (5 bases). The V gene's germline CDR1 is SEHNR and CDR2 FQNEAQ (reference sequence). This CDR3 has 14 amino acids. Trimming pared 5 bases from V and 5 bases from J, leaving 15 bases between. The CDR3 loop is CASSRELETETQYF. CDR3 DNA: TGTGCCAGCAGCCGAGAACTAGAGACGGAGACCCAGTACTTC.

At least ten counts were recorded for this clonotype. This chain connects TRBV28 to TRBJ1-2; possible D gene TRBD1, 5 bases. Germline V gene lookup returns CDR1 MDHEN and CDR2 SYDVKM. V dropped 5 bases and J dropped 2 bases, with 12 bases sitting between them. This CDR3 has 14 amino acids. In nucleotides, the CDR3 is TGTGCCAGCAGTCTGGGACGGGAGAACTATGGCTACACCTTC. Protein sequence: CASSLGRENYGYTF.

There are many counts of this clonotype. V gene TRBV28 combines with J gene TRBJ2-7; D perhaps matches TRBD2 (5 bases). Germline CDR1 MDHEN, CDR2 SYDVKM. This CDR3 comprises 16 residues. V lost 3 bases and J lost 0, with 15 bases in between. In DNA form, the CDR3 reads TGTGCCAGCAGTTTTCCTAGCAAGGGAAGCTCCTACGAGCAGTACTTC. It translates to CASSFPSKGSSYEQYF.

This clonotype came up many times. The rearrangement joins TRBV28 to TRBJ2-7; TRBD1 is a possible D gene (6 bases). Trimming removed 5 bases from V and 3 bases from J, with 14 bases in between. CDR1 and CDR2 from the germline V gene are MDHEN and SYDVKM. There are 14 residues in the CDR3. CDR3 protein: CASSPGTIGYEQYF. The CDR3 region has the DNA TGTGCCAGCAGTCCCGGGACAATCGGCTACGAGCAGTACTTC.

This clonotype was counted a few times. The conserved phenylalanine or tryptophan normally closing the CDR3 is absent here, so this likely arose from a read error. CDR3 in DNA: TGTGCCAGCAGTTACTCGGCCATCAGGGTGGGCACTGAAGCTTTCCTT. Its translation is CASSYSAIRVGTEAFL. The rearrangement links TRBV6-5 to TRBJ1-1, with D possibly TRBD1 on 5 matching bases. Trimming took 0 bases from V and 4 from J, leaving 15 bases between them. CDR1 and CDR2 (germline): MNHEY, SVGAGI. The CDR3 is made up of 16 amino acids.

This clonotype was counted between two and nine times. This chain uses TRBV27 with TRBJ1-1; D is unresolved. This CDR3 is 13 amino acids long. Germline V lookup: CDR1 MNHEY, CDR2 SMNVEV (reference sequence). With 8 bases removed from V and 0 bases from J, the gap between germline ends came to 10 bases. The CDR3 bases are TGTGCCAGCTACCTGCGGGTGAACACTGAAGCTTTCTTT. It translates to CASYLRVNTEAFF.

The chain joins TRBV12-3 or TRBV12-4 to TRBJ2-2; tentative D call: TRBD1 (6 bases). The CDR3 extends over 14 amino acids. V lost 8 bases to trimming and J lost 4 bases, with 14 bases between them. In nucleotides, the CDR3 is TGTGCCAGCCGAGAGACAGGTGCCACCGGGGAGCTGTTTTTT. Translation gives CASRETGATGELFF.

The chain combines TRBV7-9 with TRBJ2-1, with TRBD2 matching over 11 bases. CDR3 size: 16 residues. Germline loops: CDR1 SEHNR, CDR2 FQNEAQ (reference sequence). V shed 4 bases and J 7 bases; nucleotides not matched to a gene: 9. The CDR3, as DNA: TGTGCCAGCAGCTATTGGGGACTAGCGGTTGGGAATGAGCAGTTCTTC. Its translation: CASSYWGLAVGNEQFF.